Listed here is a single T cell receptor beta chain. This sample is part of a study of blood T cell repertoires in COVID-19. For the study at large: Samples representing acute and convalescent COVID-19 were sourced from the United States, Italy and Spain.

CDR3 size: 17 residues. The trim removed 1 base at V and 3 bases at J, leaving 8 bases unmatched. The germline V gene has CDR1 LNHDA and CDR2 SQIVND (reference sequence). Data came from immunoSEQ multiplex PCR; TCRdb stores just in-frame clones and leaves some out. The table has some 200,000 clones, 87% seen once; the top ten hold about an eighth. The TCR sequence derives from a woman younger than 35 who had recovered from COVID-19. Sequencing was carried out using peripheral blood. The chain combines TRBV19 with TRBJ2-3; 9 positions match TRBD2. Here the CDR3 reads CASSIAASGKLTDTQYF. CDR3 in DNA: TGTGCCAGTAGTATAGCCGCTAGCGGGAAACTTACAGATACGCAGTATTTT.